The 2 T cell receptor beta chains below all came from one sample that was sequenced in a study of response to subunit inactivated influenza vaccine. Each CDR3 protein is one row after TCRdb ran MiXCR on the RT-PCR reads. The table lists under 500,000 distinct CDR3 sequences, approximately 10% of them singletons. This material consisted of PBMCs from blood, taken 40 to 50 days after vaccination. The receptors come from a man aged 45-65 years who received an inactivated influenza vaccine.

This clonotype has more than one count but fewer than ten. This sequence joins TRBV7-2 and TRBJ1-1; D possibly corresponds to TRBD1 (6 bases). The CDR3 extends over 15 amino acids. In germline, CDR1 is SGHTA, CDR2 FQGNSA. With 6 bases removed from V and 0 bases from J, the gap between germline ends came to 14 bases. CDR3 coding DNA: TGTGCCAGCAGACCACCCGGGACACTGAACACTGAAGCTTTCTTT. Amino acids: CASRPPGTLNTEAFF.

This clonotype came up many times. J is TRBJ2-1 and V is TRBV24-1; 8 bases agree with TRBD1. J gave up 12 bases and V 6 bases, and 12 bases lay outside the gene matches. The CDR3 is 14 amino acids. The germline V gene encodes CDR1 KGHDR and CDR2 SFDVKD. CDR3 sequence (DNA): TGTGCCACCAGTAACGGGACAGGCTACCGGGGGCAGTTCTTC. Translating gives CATSNGTGYRGQFF.